This T cell receptor beta chain came from a study of CD8 T cell repertoires and HIV-1 epitope variants. This CDR3 has 15 amino acids. The ends lost 2 bases at V and 5 bases at J; junction bases unmatched: 7. CDR1 is SGHRS, CDR2 YFSETQ, per germline. Some clones are missing from TCRdb's copy, which holds only in-frame ones; the method was immunoSEQ multiplex PCR. This repertoire shows 95,000 or so clones, just under 75% found once; its top ten account for 25% to 30%. The chain joins TRBV5-1 to TRBJ1-5, with 7 bases that match TRBD1. The sequence derives from a male donor with HIV. What was sequenced was uncultured baseline CD8+ T cells from peripheral blood mononuclear cells (PBMCs). CDR3 sequence (DNA): TGCGCCAGCAGCTTATCGACAGGGATCGATCAGCCCCAGCATTTT. Translated: CASSLSTGIDQPQHF. The complete variable domain, with remaining parts taken from reference TRBV5-1 and TRBJ1-5, reads KAGVTQTPRYLIKTRGQQVTLSCSPISGHRSVSWYQQTPGQGLQFLFEYFSETQRNKGNFPGRFSGRQFSNSRSEMNVSTLELGDSALYLCASSLSTGIDQPQHFGDGTRLSIL.